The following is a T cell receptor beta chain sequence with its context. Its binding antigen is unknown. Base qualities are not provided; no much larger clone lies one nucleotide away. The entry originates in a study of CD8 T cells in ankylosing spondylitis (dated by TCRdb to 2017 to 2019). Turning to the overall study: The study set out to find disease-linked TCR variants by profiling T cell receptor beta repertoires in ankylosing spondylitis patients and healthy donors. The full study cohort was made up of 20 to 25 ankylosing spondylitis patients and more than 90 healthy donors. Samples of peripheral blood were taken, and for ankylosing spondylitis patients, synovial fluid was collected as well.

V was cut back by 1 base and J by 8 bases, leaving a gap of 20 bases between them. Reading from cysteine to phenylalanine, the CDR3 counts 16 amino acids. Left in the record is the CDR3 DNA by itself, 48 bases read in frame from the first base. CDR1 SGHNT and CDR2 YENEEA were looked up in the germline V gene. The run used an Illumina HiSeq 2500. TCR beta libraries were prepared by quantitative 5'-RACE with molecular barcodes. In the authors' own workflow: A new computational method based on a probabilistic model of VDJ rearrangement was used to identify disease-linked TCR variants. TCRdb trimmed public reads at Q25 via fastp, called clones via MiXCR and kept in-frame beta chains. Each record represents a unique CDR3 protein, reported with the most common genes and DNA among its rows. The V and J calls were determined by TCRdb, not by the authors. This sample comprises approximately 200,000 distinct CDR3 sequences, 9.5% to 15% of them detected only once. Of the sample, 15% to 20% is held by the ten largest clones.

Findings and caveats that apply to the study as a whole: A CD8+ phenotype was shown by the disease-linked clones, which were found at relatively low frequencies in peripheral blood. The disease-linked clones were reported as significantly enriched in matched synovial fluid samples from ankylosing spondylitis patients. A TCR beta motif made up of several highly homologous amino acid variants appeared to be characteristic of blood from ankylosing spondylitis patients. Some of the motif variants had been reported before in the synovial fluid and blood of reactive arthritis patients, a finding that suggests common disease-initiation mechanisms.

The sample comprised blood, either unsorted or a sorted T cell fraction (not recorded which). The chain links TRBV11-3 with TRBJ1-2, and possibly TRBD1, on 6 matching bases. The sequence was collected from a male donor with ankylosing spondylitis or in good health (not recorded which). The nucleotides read TGTGCCAGCAGCTTAGTTCCCGACCTTTACAGGGAGGGCTACACCTTC. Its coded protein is CASSLVPDLYREGYTF.